The 5 T cell receptor beta chains listed next were all sequenced from one sample in a study of blood T cell repertoires in COVID-19. Method: immunoSEQ multiplex PCR; TCRdb's copy keeps in-frame clones and lacks some. The table has roughly 250,000 clones, roughly 84% seen once. The sequencing sample was made of peripheral blood. The receptors stem from a human donor in a cohort sampled during active COVID-19.

The chain has TRBV19 and TRBJ1-5; perhaps TRBD1 as D (5 bases). The germline V gene has CDR1 LNHDA and CDR2 SQIVND (reference sequence). Trimming pared 2 bases from V and 0 bases from J, leaving 11 bases between. This CDR3 has 16 residues. CDR3 nucleotide sequence: TGTGCCAGTAGTATAAACAGGTTGAATAGCAATCAGCCCCAGCATTTT. This encodes CASSINRLNSNQPQHF.

The chain combines TRBV6-5 with TRBJ2-7; D gene unclear. The CDR3 contains 13 residues. CDR1 MNHEY and CDR2 SVGAGI come from the germline V gene. V lost 6 bases to trimming and J lost 0 bases, with 9 bases between them. This CDR3 reads CASRPRNSYEQYF. As DNA, the CDR3 is TGTGCCAGCAGGCCGAGAAACTCCTACGAGCAGTACTTC.

V usage is TRBV5-1 and J usage is TRBJ1-1; no clear D. CDR3 length: 15 amino acids. CDR1 SGHRS and CDR2 YFSETQ come from the germline V gene. V shed 0 bases and J shed 1 base, with 10 bases lying between them. In DNA form, the CDR3 reads TGCGCCAGCAGCTTGGAGAGGATCCCGAACACTGAAGCTTTCTTT. As protein: CASSLERIPNTEAFF.

The chain has TRBV15 and TRBJ2-5, with TRBD2 identical over 9 bases. With 1 base clipped from V and 4 bases from J, the junction kept 4 bases outside the gene matches. In germline, CDR1 is LNHNV, CDR2 YYDKDF (reference sequence). The CDR3 has 15 residues. In DNA, the CDR3 is TGTGCCACCAGCAGAGGGCGGGAGGGCCGAGAGACCCAGTACTTC. This translates into CATSRGREGRETQYF. The full variable domain, completed using reference TRBV15 and TRBJ2-5, is DAMVIQNPRYQVTQFGKPVTLSCSQTLNHNVMYWYQQKSSQAPKLLFHYYDKDFNNEADTPDNFQSRRPNTSFCFLDIRSPGLGDTAMYLCATSRGREGRETQYFGPGTRLLVL.

The V and J genes are TRBV27 and TRBJ1-1; 8 bases line up with TRBD1. J lost 3 bases, V lost 5 bases, and 8 bases had no gene match. CDR1 MNHEY and CDR2 SMNVEV come from the germline V gene (reference sequence). The CDR3 has 15 residues. The CDR3 nucleotides are TGTGCCAGCAGTCCGCGGACAGGGATCTACACTGAAGCTTTCTTT. This gives the protein CASSPRTGIYTEAFF.